The next 7 T cell receptor beta chains were all read from a single sample in a study of T cell responses to AZD1222 COVID-19 vaccine (dated by TCRdb to about 2021). The time point label of this sample denotes: baseline before first vaccination. The method was the immunoSEQ multiplex PCR assay. TCRdb retrieved this table from immuneACCESS and kept in-frame rearrangements only. Not all clones are present; in checked studies, unresolved V genes account for under half, and no reason is known for the remainder. The sample has about 70,000 clones on record, around 85% of them singletons. Roughly 20% of the sample is in the top ten clones. The source material was peripheral blood, sampled on day 0 of AZD1222 vaccination. The receptor set was obtained from an adult in good health.

A word on this clone: This CDR3 is also generated by other DNA sequences in the sample. The genes are TRBV6-5 and TRBJ1-1, with D perhaps TRBD1 (5 bases). The CDR3 has 12 amino acids. Trimming cost V 6 bases and J 4 bases, with 9 bases left between them. Looked up from germline, CDR1 is MNHEY and CDR2 is SVGAGI. CDR3 residues: CASSPDSTEAFF. The DNA for the CDR3 is TGTGCCAGCAGCCCCGACAGCACTGAAGCTTTCTTT.

The gene calls are TRBV9 and TRBJ1-4, with D hard to call. Per germline, CDR1 SGDLS and CDR2 YYNGEE. The CDR3 totals 14 residues. V was trimmed by 0 bases and J by 5 bases, leaving 8 bases between them. CDR3 region: CASSVGASNEKLFF. The DNA for the CDR3 is TGTGCCAGCAGCGTAGGCGCCTCAAATGAAAAACTGTTTTTT.

This clone appeared once. CDR3 sequence (DNA): TGTGCCAGCAGGCGGGACAGTAACTATGGCTACACCTTC. It codes for CASRRDSNYGYTF. This chain connects TRBV3-1 (or the pseudogene TRBV3-2) to TRBJ1-2; TRBD1 aligns across 7 bases. The V gene's germline CDR1 is LGHDT and CDR2 YNNKEL (reference sequence). This CDR3 has 13 residues. J gave up 1 base and V 6 bases, and 2 bases lay outside the gene matches.

The chain employs TRBV10-2 and TRBJ2-7; D tentatively reads TRBD1 or TRBD2 (5 bases each). Germline V lookup: CDR1 WSHSY, CDR2 SAAADI. This CDR3 is 12 amino acids long. V dropped 8 bases and J dropped 2 bases, with 10 bases sitting between them. The CDR3 sequence is CASGTAAYEQYF. Here the CDR3 DNA reads TGCGCCAGCGGGACGGCCGCCTACGAGCAGTACTTC.

The chain employs TRBV12-3 or TRBV12-4 and TRBJ2-7, with 11 bases that match TRBD2. The CDR3 has 13 amino acids. V gave up 5 bases and J gave up 6 bases; unmatched junction bases: 3. The CDR3 DNA reads as TGTGCCAGCAGTACTAGCGGGAGCATCGAGCAGTACTTC. This encodes CASSTSGSIEQYF.

This chain joins TRBV7-9 and TRBJ2-1; 8 nucleotides agree with TRBD2. From germline, CDR1 is SEHNR and CDR2 FQNEAQ (reference sequence). The J segment lost 7 bases and the V segment lost 5 bases, leaving 7 bases of the junction unmatched. The CDR3 spans 14 residues. The CDR3 here is CASSGRRGVNEQFF. As DNA, the CDR3 is TGTGCCAGCAGCGGGAGGCGGGGGGTGAATGAGCAGTTCTTC.

The chain joins TRBV5-6 to TRBJ1-2; D gene ambiguous. Germline V gene sequence: CDR1 SGHDT, CDR2 YYEEEE. CDR3 length: 15 residues. Trimming took 0 bases from V and 8 from J, leaving 17 bases between them. The DNA for the CDR3 is TGTGCCAGCAGCTTGGTTCGAAGAAGCGTGGAGGGCTACACCTTC. Translating gives CASSLVRRSVEGYTF.